This T cell receptor (beta chain) was observed in a study of blood T cell repertoires in COVID-19. This table comes from immunoSEQ multiplex PCR, and its TCRdb copy is limited to in-frame clones, with some not included. The data hold some 530,000 clones, with 75% to 90% observed a single time. Germline V gene lookup returns CDR1 SGHNT and CDR2 YYREEE (reference sequence). CDR3 size: 17 residues. V was clipped by 0 bases and J by 0 bases; unmatched bases: 2. Membership in each cohort depended on participant-reported clinical history. The receptor comes from a woman aged 55 to 70 who had recovered from COVID-19. Sequencing was performed on PBMCs or T cells enriched from blood (not recorded which). The chain combines TRBV5-4 with TRBJ2-3, with 12 nucleotides matching TRBD2. The CDR3, as DNA: TGTGCCAGCAGCTTGGGGCTAGCGGGGGGGAGCACAGATACGCAGTATTTT. It translates to CASSLGLAGGSTDTQYF. The full variable domain, its missing parts supplied by reference TRBV5-4 and TRBJ2-3, is ETGVTQSPTHLIKTRGQQVTLRCSSQSGHNTVSWYQQALGQGPQFIFQYYREEENGRGNFPPRFSGLQFPNYSSELNVNALELDDSALYLCASSLGLAGGSTDTQYFGPGTRLTVL.